The source of this T cell receptor (beta chain) is a study of PD-1 blockade in classical Hodgkin lymphoma. Overall study results and limits: Reports indicated that newly diagnosed patients had lower baseline TCR diversity than healthy donors did.

Brentuximab vedotin exposure varied among the patients, all of whom had relapsed after autologous stem cell transplantation. A remark on this clone: Its antigen is not known.

This CDR3 region has 14 residues. Germline CDR1 and CDR2: MNHEY and SVGAGI. V lost 7 bases to trimming and J lost 3 bases, with 15 bases between them. TCRdb keeps only in-frame clones here, not all; method: immunoSEQ multiplex PCR. The profile shows 30,000 or so clones, approximately 80% of them singletons. The sample in question was peripheral blood mononuclear cells (PBMCs), obtained at baseline. The clonotype was recovered from a human donor with classical Hodgkin lymphoma. The chain links TRBV6-5 to TRBJ1-1; D unresolved. The CDR3 reads CASTESSGDTEAFF. The DNA for the CDR3 is TGTGCCAGCACAGAATCATCTGGGGACACTGAAGCTTTCTTT.